What follows is one T cell receptor beta chain and its context. Assay: immunoSEQ multiplex PCR; the TCRdb copy retains only in-frame clones and omits some. The table lists roughly 1.4 million clones, less than 99% of them singletons, with approximately 0.4% in the top ten. The data were obtained in a study of shared clonotypes between healthy human individuals. For the study at large: Every donor yielded three CD4 naive, three CD4 memory, two CD8 naive and one CD8 memory plate.

Germline lookup yields CDR1 MGHRA and CDR2 YSYEKL. The CDR3 sequence is 15 residues long. Between the trimmed V and J ends, which lost 0 bases and 9 bases, there was a span of 17 bases. The sequence was obtained from a man aged 30 to 39 in good health. Sequenced: naive CD4+ T cells sorted from blood. The subset here: CD45RA+ positively selected. V gene TRBV4-1 combines with J gene TRBJ1-1, with D possibly being TRBD1 (6 bases). The CDR3 coding sequence is TGCGCCAGCAGCCAAGAGGGGGGGCAAAGTCGGAAAGCTTTCTTT. It encodes CASSQEGGQSRKAFF.